This T cell receptor (beta chain) is drawn from a study of blood T cell repertoires in COVID-19. Produced via immunoSEQ multiplex PCR; TCRdb's table is partial and in-frame only. Of around 300,000 clones in the sample, around 89% were seen once. Germline loops: CDR1 KGHSH, CDR2 LQKENI. The CDR3 consists of 14 residues. V shed 1 base and J shed 0 bases, with 6 bases lying between them. The source is a woman younger than 35 with acute COVID-19. The chain recombines TRBV18 with TRBJ1-1; D gene ambiguous. Material for sequencing was PBMCs or T cells enriched from blood (not recorded which). The CDR3 region is CASSPLEMNTEAFF. In DNA form, the CDR3 reads TGTGCCAGCTCACCACTGGAGATGAACACTGAAGCTTTCTTT.